Within the sample, the clone carrying this T cell receptor beta chain is medium-sized (0.01 to 0.1%). From live CD3+CD8+TCRalphabeta+ cells, four PD-1 and/or TIGIT subsets were sorted. The QIAseq Immune Repertoire TCR panel built the libraries from roughly 15 ng of total RNA. Each CDR3 protein gets one entry after TCRdb re-called the reads with MiXCR. Here the sample spans about 2,000 distinct CDR3 sequences, roughly 6% being singletons. The data were taken from a study of circulating CD8 cells and anti-PD-1 response in melanoma. Study context: Non-responders showed stable or progressive disease; responders showed complete or partial response.

The source was CD8+ T cells from PBMCs, collected at baseline or after one month of anti-PD-1 therapy (not recorded which). The sequence derives from a human donor with melanoma.

CDR3 in amino acids: CASSPSGQLNQPQHF. CDR3 DNA sequence: TGTGCCAGCAGCCCATCGGGACAGCTGAATCAGCCCCAGCATTTT. The chain carries TRBV7-3 and TRBJ1-5, with 7 nucleotides matching TRBD1. Germline V gene sequence: CDR1 SGHTA, CDR2 FQGTGA. This CDR3 contains 15 residues. After removal of 5 bases from V and 4 bases from J, the junction contained 8 bases not matched to a gene.